This TCR beta chain comes out of a study of shared T cell receptors in the human thymus. In germline, CDR1 is GTSNPN, CDR2 SVGIG (reference sequence). The CDR3 is 14 residues long. V was clipped by 0 bases and J by 6 bases, with 12 bases between them. Only in-frame clones appear in the TCRdb table, and some are missing; sequencing was by immunoSEQ multiplex PCR. The table includes hundreds of thousands of clones, over 75% detected once. These data were also reused for a study on human thymus T cells. As that study records: Obtained as resections during corrective heart surgery, the thymus tissue was then studied. In unrelated individuals, thymic repertoires overlapped highly, according to related research.

The sequenced sample consisted of thymocytes. The clonotype originates from a boy under two years old with a congenital heart defect. This chain uses TRBV30 with TRBJ1-5; TRBD1 is a possible D gene (6 bases). The CDR3, as DNA: TGTGCCTGGAGTGTAGGGGGTCTGGGTCAGCCCCAGCATTTT. Residues: CAWSVGGLGQPQHF.